One and the same sample provided the 17 T cell receptor beta chains below, sequenced in a study of radiotherapy plus CTLA-4 blockade in lung cancer. Assay: immunoSEQ multiplex PCR; the TCRdb copy retains only in-frame clones and omits some. The sample yields more than 50,000 clones, more than 70% seen once. This sample comprised peripheral blood, obtained from a patient treated with radiotherapy plus ipilimumab. The receptor source for this set is a human donor with non-small cell lung cancer who had a complete response to radiotherapy plus ipilimumab.

The chain employs TRBV10-3 and TRBJ2-1; 13 nucleotides align to TRBD2. CDR1 is ENHRY and CDR2 is SYGVKD in the germline V gene. V shed 4 bases and J 7 bases; nucleotides not matched to a gene: 7. CDR3 length: 16 residues. CDR3 DNA sequence: TGTGCCATCAGTGGATCAGGACTAGCGGGGGCAAATGAGCAGTTCTTC. Translated: CAISGSGLAGANEQFF.

This chain links TRBV18 with TRBJ1-2; perhaps TRBD1 as D (5 bases). V dropped 3 bases and J dropped 5 bases, with 16 bases sitting between them. This CDR3 contains 15 residues. Per the germline V gene, CDR1 is KGHSH and CDR2 is LQKENI. The CDR3 loop is CASSPTVGPDYGYTF. CDR3 coding DNA: TGTGCCAGCTCACCGACCGTGGGGCCTGATTATGGCTACACCTTC.

Worth noting for this clone: The identical CDR3 is also encoded by other nucleotide sequences in the sample. The gene calls are TRBV5-1 and TRBJ1-2, with unresolved D. Trimming left V 5 bases short and J 7 bases short, with 18 bases between. In germline, CDR1 is SGHRS, CDR2 YFSETQ. The CDR3 is made up of 14 amino acids. The DNA of the CDR3 is TGCGCCAGCAGACGAAGTGAGGGAGGGTTTGGCTACACCTTC. Translated: CASRRSEGGFGYTF.

The chain couples TRBV13 to TRBJ2-1; 15 bases match TRBD2. The CDR3 extends over 17 amino acids. The V and J ends lost 5 bases and 9 bases, in that order; junction bases with no gene match: 11. CDR1 is PRHDT, CDR2 FYEKMQ, per germline (reference sequence). CDR3 sequence reads: CASSISGTSGGQVEQFF. CDR3 sequence (DNA): TGTGCCAGCAGCATCTCCGGGACTAGCGGGGGGCAGGTTGAGCAGTTCTTC.

The chain employs TRBV7-8 and TRBJ2-7; D is uncertain. Trimming removed 1 base at V and 2 bases at J, with 6 bases between. Looked up from germline, CDR1 is SGHVS and CDR2 is FQNEAQ. The CDR3 is made up of 13 amino acids. CDR3 DNA sequence: TGTGCCAGCAGCTTAGGTTCAGCCTACGAGCAGTACTTC. It specifies CASSLGSAYEQYF.

The chain links TRBV7-8 to TRBJ2-7, with D perhaps matching TRBD2 (7 bases). The CDR3 length is 15 residues. Germline CDR1 is SGHVS and CDR2 is FQNEAQ. V shed 6 bases and J shed 5 bases, with 20 bases lying between them. The CDR3 loop is CASRPAGAGVDEQYF. The CDR3, as DNA: TGTGCCAGCAGGCCGGCGGGGGCGGGAGTCGACGAGCAGTACTTC. Full variable domain (remainder filled in from reference TRBV7-8 and TRBJ2-7): GAGVSQSPRYKVAKRGQDVALRCDPISGHVSLFWYQQALGQGPEFLTYFQNEAQLDKSGLPSDRFFAERPEGSVSTLKIQRTQQEDSAVYLCASRPAGAGVDEQYFGPGTRLTVT.

This clone has only one observation. The genes are TRBV5-1 and TRBJ2-1; 10 bases agree with TRBD1. V lost 0 bases, J lost 3 bases, and 3 bases stayed unmatched. The CDR3 consists of 16 residues. Germline lookup yields CDR1 SGHRS and CDR2 YFSETQ. CDR3 sequence: CASSLAWTGGYNEQFF. The CDR3, as DNA: TGCGCCAGCAGCTTGGCCTGGACAGGGGGCTACAATGAGCAGTTCTTC.

The chain recombines TRBV2 with TRBJ1-1; tentative D call: TRBD1 (5 bases). CDR3 length: 14 amino acids. Trimming left V 6 bases short and J 1 base short, with 12 bases between. Germline V lookup: CDR1 SNHLY, CDR2 FYNNEI. DNA for the CDR3: TGTGCCAGCAGGAGCGGGGGTTGGAACACTGAAGCTTTCTTT. It is translated as CASRSGGWNTEAFF.

Of note for this clone: No DNA is shown, since the ends of the CDR3 on it are uncertain; the CDR3 is the one TCRdb lists. This chain links TRBV2 with TRBJ2-5; the D segment call TRBD1 is taken from the table without a DNA check. Per germline, CDR1 SNHLY and CDR2 FYNNEI. The CDR3 length is 14 residues, termini included. The CDR3 is CASILGRPQETQYF.

This clone came up a few times. This chain links TRBV7-9 with TRBJ2-5; 8 bases are a match to TRBD1. CDR1 is SEHNR, CDR2 FQNEAQ, per germline (reference sequence). The CDR3 is 13 residues long. After removal of 8 bases from V and 4 bases from J, the junction contained 6 bases not matched to a gene. The CDR3 DNA sequence: TGTGCCAGCGAGGACAGGGTCATAGAGACCCAGTACTTC. Its translation is CASEDRVIETQYF.

This sequence joins TRBV30 and TRBJ1-3; 7 bases match TRBD1. The junction had 8 bases not matched to a gene; V was cut back by 0 bases and J by 0 bases. This CDR3 region has 17 residues. From germline, CDR1 is GTSNPN and CDR2 SVGIG (reference sequence). The CDR3 protein is CAWSVRGAKSSGNTIYF. The CDR3 DNA reads as TGTGCCTGGAGTGTCAGGGGGGCTAAGAGCTCTGGAAACACCATATATTTT.

The V and J genes are TRBV11-2 and TRBJ2-5, with TRBD2 identical over 14 bases. CDR3 length: 16 residues. CDR1 and CDR2 (germline): SGHAT, FQNNGV. The V segment lost 5 bases and the J segment 5 bases; nucleotides outside the gene matches: 7. The CDR3: CASSPTSGGASETQYF. CDR3 sequence (DNA): TGTGCCAGCAGCCCGACTAGCGGGGGGGCTTCGGAGACCCAGTACTTC. Supplemented by reference TRBV11-2 and TRBJ2-5, the full variable domain reads EAGVAQSPRYKIIEKRQSVAFWCNPISGHATLYWYQQILGQGPKLLIQFQNNGVVDDSQLPKDRFSAERLKGVDSTLKIQPAKLEDSAVYLCASSPTSGGASETQYFGPGTRLLVL.

This clone was recorded only once. V and J are TRBV7-8 and TRBJ2-1; D is possibly TRBD1 (5 bases). The ends were cut back, 5 bases at V and 5 bases at J, with 22 bases in the middle. Germline V gives CDR1 SGHVS, CDR2 FQNEAQ. CDR3 length: 17 amino acids. Written as DNA, the CDR3 is TGTGCCAGCAGCCCTAGGCTAGGGGTAAGCAGTAACAATGAGCAGTTCTTC. It specifies CASSPRLGVSSNNEQFF.

The chain links TRBV27 to TRBJ1-5; D call uncertain. CDR1 MNHEY and CDR2 SMNVEV come from the germline V gene (reference sequence). The ends were cut back, 5 bases at V and 4 bases at J, with 9 bases in the middle. This CDR3 region has 13 residues. The CDR3 DNA sequence: TGTGCCAGCAGTCTATACAAGAATCAGCCCCAGCATTTT. Amino acids: CASSLYKNQPQHF.

This clone was found many times. The V call is TRBV6-1, the J call TRBJ2-7; perhaps TRBD1 as D (5 bases). CDR3 length: 13 residues. The germline V and J ends were trimmed by 6 bases and 2 bases, with 11 bases remaining between them. Per the germline V gene, CDR1 is MNHNS and CDR2 is SASEGT. The CDR3 spells CASSPGHAYEQYF. The CDR3 bases are TGTGCCAGCAGCCCTGGACATGCCTACGAGCAGTACTTC.

This clone was observed once. The gene calls are TRBV2 and TRBJ2-5; perhaps TRBD1 as D (5 bases). V dropped 6 bases and J dropped 4 bases, with 9 bases sitting between them. This CDR3 has 12 residues. The germline V gene encodes CDR1 SNHLY and CDR2 FYNNEI. Written as DNA, the CDR3 is TGTGCCAGCAGGGGGCTGCGAGAGACCCAGTACTTC. This codes for CASRGLRETQYF.

This rearrangement joins TRBV30 to TRBJ1-1; 8 bases are a match to TRBD1. CDR3 length equals 14 residues. V was clipped by 2 bases and J by 1 base; unmatched bases: 3. Germline V CDR1 and CDR2: GTSNPN, SVGIG (reference sequence). In nucleotides, the CDR3 is TGTGCCTGGAGTCGACAGGGGCCGAACACTGAAGCTTTCTTT. Amino acids: CAWSRQGPNTEAFF.